Shown below are 29 T cell receptor beta chains from a single sample sequenced in a study of shared clonotypes between healthy human individuals (dated by TCRdb to 2018 to 2020). Libraries were constructed by the immunoSEQ multiplex PCR assay. TCRdb retrieved this table from immuneACCESS and kept in-frame rearrangements only. Not all clones are present; in checked studies, unresolved V genes account for under half, and no reason is known for the remainder. Recorded for this sample are 2 million to 3 million clones; more than 85% of them occurred a single time. Jointly, the top ten make up 0.35% to 0.45% of the sample. Specimen: naive CD4+ T cells from PBMCs. The sample's cell subset or site, from its label and the paper: CD45RA+ positively selected. These receptors came from a young man in good health. Some clones in this sample may be carry-over from other donors' samples.

The chain uses TRBV28 and TRBJ2-7, with TRBD1 as a possible D gene (5 bases). CDR3 length: 13 residues. Germline CDR1 and CDR2: MDHEN and SYDVKM. The V end lost 6 bases, the J end lost 1 base, and 10 bases lay between the germline ends. CDR3 bases: TGTGCCAGCAGCCTCAGGGAATCCTACGAGCAGTACTTC. It translates to CASSLRESYEQYF.

V usage is TRBV6-1 and J usage is TRBJ2-2; unclear D gene. Germline CDR1 reads MNHNS; CDR2 reads SASEGT. Trimming took 4 bases from V and 0 from J, leaving 15 bases between them. The CDR3 contains 17 residues. The CDR3 nucleotides are TGTGCCAGCAGTGGGCCCCGGTCCAACCCGAACACCGGGGAGCTGTTTTTT. It specifies CASSGPRSNPNTGELFF.

The genes are TRBV6-1 and TRBJ1-2; D perhaps matches TRBD1 (5 bases). The CDR3 loop spans 15 amino acids. V dropped 2 bases and J dropped 8 bases, with 18 bases sitting between them. The germline V gene encodes CDR1 MNHNS and CDR2 SASEGT. CDR3 sequence: CASSERLGREGGYTF. As DNA, the CDR3 is TGTGCCAGCAGTGAAAGGCTGGGACGGGAAGGGGGCTACACCTTC.

V gene TRBV5-4 combines with J gene TRBJ2-7, with TRBD2 matching over 15 bases. The CDR3 has 16 amino acids. Germline CDR1 SGHNT, CDR2 YYREEE (reference sequence). V dropped 3 bases and J dropped 7; count of bases not matched to a gene: 8. The CDR3 sequence: CASSSGLAGGVGEQYF. The CDR3 DNA sequence: TGTGCCAGCAGCTCCGGACTAGCGGGAGGGGTAGGGGAGCAGTACTTC.

This chain links TRBV7-3 with TRBJ2-3; 9 bases are a match to TRBD1. The length of the CDR3 is 16 residues. Unmatched junction bases numbered 11, after V lost 6 bases and J lost 4 bases. The germline V gene has CDR1 SGHTA and CDR2 FQGTGA. CDR3 sequence reads: CASRLGGQGFADTQYF. The DNA for the CDR3 is TGTGCCAGCAGATTAGGGGGACAGGGCTTCGCAGATACGCAGTATTTT.

The rearrangement uses TRBV28 and TRBJ1-2, with D possibly matching TRBD1 (5 bases). The germline V gene has CDR1 MDHEN and CDR2 SYDVKM. V was clipped by 3 bases and J by 1 base, with 21 bases between them. There are 18 residues in the CDR3. For the CDR3, the DNA is TGTGCCAGCAGTTTGGCGGCAGGGCGACCATTGTTTAACTATGGCTACACCTTC. Translating gives CASSLAAGRPLFNYGYTF.

The chain has TRBV29-1 and TRBJ2-1, with D possibly TRBD1 on 5 matching bases. Germline CDR1 SQVTM, CDR2 ANQGSEA. Between the trimmed V and J ends, which lost 5 bases and 0 bases, there was a span of 11 bases. CDR3 length equals 14 residues. The CDR3 is CSVTRASSYNEQFF. CDR3 bases: TGCAGCGTTACCAGGGCTAGCTCCTACAATGAGCAGTTCTTC.

The chain has TRBV6-5 and TRBJ2-6; D perhaps matches TRBD2 (6 bases). V was cut by 7 bases and J by 3 bases, with 13 bases left in between. Per the germline V gene, CDR1 is MNHEY and CDR2 is SVGAGI. The CDR3 runs 15 residues. CDR3: CASTEAGSGANVLTF. DNA of the CDR3: TGTGCCAGCACCGAGGCGGGAAGTGGGGCCAACGTCCTGACTTTC.

The CDR3 coding sequence is TGCGCCAGCAGCGTACAACAGGGGGCTAGTGAAAAACTGTTTTTT. It encodes CASSVQQGASEKLFF. The rearrangement joins TRBV5-1 to TRBJ1-4; 9 bases fit TRBD1. Germline CDR1 is SGHRS and CDR2 is YFSETQ. The ends lost 4 bases at V and 7 bases at J; junction bases unmatched: 8. This CDR3 is built from 15 residues.

The genes are TRBV9 and TRBJ2-7; D is unresolved. The CDR3 is made up of 14 amino acids. Germline V lookup: CDR1 SGDLS, CDR2 YYNGEE. Trimming shortened V by 4 bases and J by 0 bases, and 11 bases separated the two germline ends. The CDR3 DNA reads as TGTGCCAGCAGCCCACGACTTCGCTCCTACGAGCAGTACTTC. Amino acid sequence: CASSPRLRSYEQYF.

V is TRBV6-6 and J is TRBJ1-2; 10 bases are a match to TRBD1. The CDR3 sequence is 14 residues long. J lost 5 bases, V lost 5 bases, and 5 bases had no gene match. CDR1 is MNHNY and CDR2 is SVGAGI in the germline V gene (reference sequence). CDR3 protein: CASSKGQGRYGYTF. For the CDR3, the DNA is TGTGCCAGCAGTAAGGGACAGGGGCGATATGGCTACACCTTC.

A remark on this clone: The same CDR3 can be traced to other DNA sequences in this sample. The rearrangement joins TRBV18 to TRBJ2-5; 14 bases agree with TRBD2. The CDR3 runs 16 residues. Germline V lookup: CDR1 KGHSH, CDR2 LQKENI. Germline trimming cut 1 base from V and 4 bases from J; bases unmatched to any gene: 2. Here the CDR3 reads CASSPRGLAGGETQYF. The DNA for the CDR3 is TGTGCCAGCTCACCACGAGGACTAGCGGGGGGAGAGACCCAGTACTTC.

This rearrangement joins TRBV7-3 to TRBJ2-5; D unclear. Germline V gives CDR1 SGHTA, CDR2 FQGTGA. Trimming removed 5 bases from V and 5 bases from J, with 15 bases in between. The length of the CDR3 is 14 residues. The CDR3 sequence: CASSPVSSRETQYF. CDR3 DNA sequence: TGTGCCAGCAGCCCCGTATCGAGCAGGGAGACCCAGTACTTC.

The chain joins TRBV7-9 to TRBJ2-1; TRBD2 is a possible D gene (6 bases). CDR1 and CDR2 (germline): SEHNR, FQNEAQ (reference sequence). The V gene lost 3 bases and the J gene lost 8 bases, with 17 bases spanning the gap. This CDR3 contains 15 residues. DNA of the CDR3: TGTGCCAGCAGCTTGCAAGCGGGCAGGAGGGATGAGCAGTTCTTC. This codes for CASSLQAGRRDEQFF. Together with reference TRBV7-9 and TRBJ2-1, the CDR3 gives the full variable domain: DTGVSQNPRHKITKRGQNVTFRCDPISEHNRLYWYRQTLGQGPEFLTYFQNEAQLEKSRLLSDRFSAERPKGSFSTLEIQRTEQGDSAMYLCASSLQAGRRDEQFFGPGTRLTVL.

The chain couples TRBV2 to TRBJ2-7; D is perhaps TRBD2 (5 bases). V was shortened by 6 bases and J by 1 base, with 13 bases between the two germline ends. CDR1 and CDR2 (germline): SNHLY, FYNNEI. CDR3 length equals 14 residues. CDR3 bases: TGTGCCAGCAGGATTCTCGGGGTGTCCTACGAGCAGTACTTC. The encoded protein is CASRILGVSYEQYF.

V and J are TRBV11-2 and TRBJ2-5, with D possibly being TRBD1 (6 bases). Trimming pared 3 bases from V and 2 bases from J, leaving 13 bases between. Per germline, CDR1 SGHAT and CDR2 FQNNGV. This CDR3 is 15 amino acids long. The CDR3 here is CASSFGTRLQETQYF. The CDR3, as DNA: TGTGCCAGCAGCTTTGGGACAAGGCTTCAAGAGACCCAGTACTTC.

The chain joins TRBV7-9 to TRBJ2-4, with D possibly being TRBD1 or TRBD2 (5 bases each). With 1 base removed from V and 2 bases from J, the gap between germline ends came to 12 bases. This CDR3 region has 16 residues. Germline loops: CDR1 SEHNR, CDR2 FQNEAQ (reference sequence). This CDR3 reads CASSLGAGSPKNIQYF. In DNA form, the CDR3 reads TGTGCCAGCAGCTTAGGCGCAGGGAGCCCCAAAAACATTCAGTACTTC. Variable domain in full (rest from reference TRBV7-9 and TRBJ2-4): DTGVSQNPRHKITKRGQNVTFRCDPISEHNRLYWYRQTLGQGPEFLTYFQNEAQLEKSRLLSDRFSAERPKGSFSTLEIQRTEQGDSAMYLCASSLGAGSPKNIQYFGAGTRLSVL.

Points on this clone: Other DNA sequences in this specimen translate into the identical CDR3. The chain links TRBV30 to TRBJ1-1; no clear D gene. The CDR3 is 14 amino acids. In germline, CDR1 is GTSNPN, CDR2 SVGIG (reference sequence). V was pared by 0 bases and J by 0 bases, with 8 bases between. CDR3 nucleotide sequence: TGTGCCTGGAGTGTAGGGCTTTTGAACACTGAAGCTTTCTTT. Its protein is CAWSVGLLNTEAFF.

The V and J genes are TRBV27 and TRBJ2-7; 7 nucleotides match TRBD1. Germline CDR1 is MNHEY and CDR2 is SMNVEV (reference sequence). The CDR3 extends over 15 amino acids. Unmatched junction bases numbered 6, after V lost 4 bases and J lost 0 bases. The CDR3 region has the DNA TGTGCCAGCAGTTCCCGCAGGGGGAGCTCCTACGAGCAGTACTTC. Translation: CASSSRRGSSYEQYF.

The genes are TRBV9 and TRBJ2-2, with 10 bases identical to TRBD1. The CDR3 has 16 residues. Germline V CDR1 and CDR2: SGDLS, YYNGEE. Germline trimming cut 0 bases from V and 6 bases from J; bases unmatched to any gene: 5. The CDR3 here is CASSVDWDRGPGELFF. DNA for the CDR3: TGTGCCAGCAGCGTAGATTGGGACAGGGGACCCGGGGAGCTGTTTTTT.

The rearrangement links TRBV14 to TRBJ2-7; D is undetermined. The CDR3 is 14 amino acids. CDR1 and CDR2 (germline): SGHDN, FVKESK. With 2 bases removed from V and 0 bases from J, the gap between germline ends came to 8 bases. The CDR3 DNA follows: TGTGCCAGCAGCCAATCGGAGAGCTCCTACGAGCAGTACTTC. This translates into CASSQSESSYEQYF.

The chain recombines TRBV7-2 with TRBJ1-5; possible D gene TRBD1, 6 bases. The CDR3 runs 14 residues. Trimming stripped 1 base from V and 4 bases from J, with 8 bases between. Germline CDR1 SGHTA, CDR2 FQGNSA. The CDR3 loop reads CASSLDQGNQPQHF. In nucleotides, the CDR3 is TGTGCCAGCAGCTTAGACCAGGGGAATCAGCCCCAGCATTTT.

This clone is a singleton in its sample. The rearrangement uses TRBV6-1 and TRBJ2-1; no clear D. Per the germline V gene, CDR1 is MNHNS and CDR2 is SASEGT. This CDR3 is 14 amino acids long. Trimming stripped 0 bases from V and 14 bases from J, with 17 bases between. This chain's CDR3 is CASSEASTIRVEFF. The CDR3 DNA reads as TGTGCCAGCAGTGAAGCGAGTACCATTCGTGTGGAGTTCTTC.

The chain carries TRBV11-2 and TRBJ2-7; no firm D call. This CDR3 spans 14 amino acids. The germline gives CDR1 SGHAT, CDR2 FQNNGV. V lost 5 bases and J 4 bases, leaving 15 bases between the germline ends. CDR3 in amino acids: CASSPPPAGYEQYF. The CDR3 coding sequence is TGTGCCAGCAGCCCCCCTCCGGCTGGATACGAGCAGTACTTC. Variable domain in full (rest from reference TRBV11-2 and TRBJ2-7): EAGVAQSPRYKIIEKRQSVAFWCNPISGHATLYWYQQILGQGPKLLIQFQNNGVVDDSQLPKDRFSAERLKGVDSTLKIQPAKLEDSAVYLCASSPPPAGYEQYFGPGTRLTVT.

V is TRBV9 and J is TRBJ2-3; TRBD1 or TRBD2 may be the D gene (5 bases each). CDR3 length equals 16 residues. CDR1 and CDR2 from the germline V gene are SGDLS and YYNGEE. The ends were cut back, 7 bases at V and 2 bases at J, with 20 bases in the middle. CDR3 loop: CASALEGSWVTDTQYF. The CDR3 DNA sequence: TGTGCCAGCGCTCTAGAGGGGTCTTGGGTCACAGATACGCAGTATTTT. Full variable domain (remainder filled in from reference TRBV9 and TRBJ2-3): DSGVTQTPKHLITATGQRVTLRCSPRSGDLSVYWYQQSLDQGLQFLIQYYNGEERAKGNILERFSAQQFPDLHSELNLSSLELGDSALYFCASALEGSWVTDTQYFGPGTRLTVL.

The chain is built from TRBV27 and TRBJ1-1, with TRBD1 matching 10 bases. This CDR3 region has 16 residues. The J segment lost 4 bases and the V segment lost 6 bases, leaving 11 bases of the junction unmatched. Germline lookup yields CDR1 MNHEY and CDR2 SMNVEV (reference sequence). The chain's CDR3 is CASSLRQGALGTEAFF. The CDR3 region has the DNA TGTGCCAGCAGCCTAAGACAGGGGGCCTTAGGCACTGAAGCTTTCTTT.

The chain uses TRBV6-5 and TRBJ1-2; D call uncertain. V was clipped by 4 bases and J by 6 bases, with 6 bases between them. Per germline, CDR1 MNHEY and CDR2 SVGAGI. This CDR3 contains 11 residues. The CDR3 loop reads CASSFENGYTF. CDR3 nucleotide sequence: TGTGCCAGCAGTTTCGAGAATGGCTACACCTTC.

Of note for this clone: Other DNA sequences of this sample code for an identical CDR3. The chain links TRBV28 to TRBJ1-3; perhaps TRBD1 as D (5 bases). Germline V gene lookup returns CDR1 MDHEN and CDR2 SYDVKM. V lost 6 bases and J lost 2, with 8 bases in between. CDR3 size: 13 residues. The CDR3 spells CASSLTAGNTIYF. In nucleotides, the CDR3 is TGTGCCAGCAGCCTGACAGCTGGAAACACCATATATTTT.

This chain links TRBV27 with TRBJ1-2; 9 nucleotides align to TRBD1. The CDR3 has 14 residues. The germline gives CDR1 MNHEY, CDR2 SMNVEV (reference sequence). With 6 bases clipped from V and 3 bases from J, the junction kept 5 bases outside the gene matches. CDR3 coding DNA: TGTGCCAGCAGGGACCGGGACAGGGACTATGGCTACACCTTC. Translated, it gives CASRDRDRDYGYTF.